This TCR beta chain derives from a study of blood T cell repertoires in COVID-19. Germline V CDR1 and CDR2: SGHVS, FQNEAQ. The CDR3 totals 17 residues. Trimming shortened V by 1 base and J by 1 base, and 13 bases separated the two germline ends. TCRdb's table, derived via immunoSEQ multiplex PCR, lists solely in-frame clones and lacks some. The data hold 20,000 to 30,000 clones, with approximately 92% observed a single time. The J gene is TRBJ2-2, the V gene TRBV7-8; D might be TRBD1 (5 bases). The sample comprised peripheral blood. The TCR comes from a human donor in a cohort sampled during active COVID-19. The CDR3 coding sequence is TGTGCCAGCAGCTTAGACTTGCGGCAGGGGAACACCGGGGAGCTGTTTTTT. Translated: CASSLDLRQGNTGELFF.